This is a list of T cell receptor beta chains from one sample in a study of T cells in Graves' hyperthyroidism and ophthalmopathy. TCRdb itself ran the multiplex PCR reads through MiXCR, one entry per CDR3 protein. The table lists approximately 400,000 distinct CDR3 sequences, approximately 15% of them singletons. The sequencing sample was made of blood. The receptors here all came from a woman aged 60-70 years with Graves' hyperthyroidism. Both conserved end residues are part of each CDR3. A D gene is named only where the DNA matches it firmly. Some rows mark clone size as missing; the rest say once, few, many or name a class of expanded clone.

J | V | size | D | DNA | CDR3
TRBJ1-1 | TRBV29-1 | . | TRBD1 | TGCAGCGTGGGGACAGGAAACACTGAAGCTTTCTTT | CSVGTGNTEAFF
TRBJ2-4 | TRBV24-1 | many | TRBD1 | TGTGCCACCAGTGATAAACTAACGGGACAGATCAAAAACATTCAGTACTTC | CATSDKLTGQIKNIQYF
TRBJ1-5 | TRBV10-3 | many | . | TGTGCCATCAGTGAGTCTGCCAGGGGCAATCAGCCCCAGCATTTT | CAISESARGNQPQHF
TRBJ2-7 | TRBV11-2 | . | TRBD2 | TGTGCCAGCAGCCTCGGGAGGAAACTAGCGGGAGGAGGCTACGAGCAGTACTTC | CASSLGRKLAGGGYEQYF
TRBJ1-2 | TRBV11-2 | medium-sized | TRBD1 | TGTGCCAGCAGCTTAACCCCAGGGGGAAACGGTGGCTACACCTTC | CASSLTPGGNGGYTF
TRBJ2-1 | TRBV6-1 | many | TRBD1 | TGTGCCAGCAGCCCGGGACAGGGAAATTACAATGAGCAGTTCTTC | CASSPGQGNYNEQFF
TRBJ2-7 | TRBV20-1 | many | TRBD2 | TGCAGTGCTAGTGAGTCTAGCGGGTATTTCGAGCAGTACTTC | CSASESSGYFEQYF
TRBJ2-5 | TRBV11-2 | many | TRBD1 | TGTGCCAGCAGCCAGACAGGGGGCGGAGAGACCCAGTACTTC | CASSQTGGGETQYF
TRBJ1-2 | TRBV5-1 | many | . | TGCGCCAGCAGCTTGGTGCCCCCACCGGGGGACGGTAGCTATGGCTACACCTTC | CASSLVPPPGDGSYGYTF
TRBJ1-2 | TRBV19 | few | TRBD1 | TGTGCCAGTAGTTTACCGGGACAGGGGTTCTATGGCTACACCTTC | CASSLPGQGFYGYTF
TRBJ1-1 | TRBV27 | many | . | TGTGCCAGCAGTTTATCTCCCATAGCGGGCACTGAAGCTTTCTTT | CASSLSPIAGTEAFF
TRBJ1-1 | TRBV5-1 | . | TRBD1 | TGCGCCAGCAGCGGGGCGGACAGGGGAGAAACTGAAGCTTTCTTT | CASSGADRGETEAFF
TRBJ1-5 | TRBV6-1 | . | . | TGTGCCAGCAGTTCGGGAAAGAATCAGCCCCAGCATTTT | CASSSGKNQPQHF
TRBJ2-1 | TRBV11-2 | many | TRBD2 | TGTGCCAGCAGCTCCTCTAGCGGGCGCCAGTTCTTC | CASSSSSGRQFF
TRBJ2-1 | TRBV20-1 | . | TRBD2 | TGCAGTGCTAGAGATCATAGCGGGAGTTTCAATGAGCAGTTCTTC | CSARDHSGSFNEQFF
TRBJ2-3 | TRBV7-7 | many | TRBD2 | TGTGCTAGCAGCTTAGGAGCGGGAGGGGAAGATACGCAGTATTTT | CASSLGAGGEDTQYF
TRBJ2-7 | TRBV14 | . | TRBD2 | TGTGCCAGCAGCCACCGACGGACTAGCGGGAGCTCCTACGAGCAGTACTTC | CASSHRRTSGSSYEQYF
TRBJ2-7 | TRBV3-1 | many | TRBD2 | TGTGCCAGCAGCGCAGATAGCGGGAGGTTCTACGAGCAGTACTTC | CASSADSGRFYEQYF
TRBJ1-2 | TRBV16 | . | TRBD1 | TGTGCCAGCAGTCCAGTGATGGACAGGGGGCTAGATGGCTACACCTTC | CASSPVMDRGLDGYTF
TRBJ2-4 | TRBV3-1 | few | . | TGTGCCAGCGGGGCAAACATTCAGTACTTC | CASGANIQYF
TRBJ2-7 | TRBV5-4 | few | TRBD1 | TGTGCCAGTTTCCGGAACAGGGGGCGCGACGAGCAGTACTTC | CASFRNRGRDEQYF
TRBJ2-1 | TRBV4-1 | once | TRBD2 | TGCGCCAGCAGCCAAGATCCGGGACTAGCGGGTGGCAATGAGCAGTTCTTC | CASSQDPGLAGGNEQFF
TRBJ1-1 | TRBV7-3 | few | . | TGTGCCAGCCTCAGGGGAGTCGGTGACACTGAAGCTTTCTTT | CASLRGVGDTEAFF
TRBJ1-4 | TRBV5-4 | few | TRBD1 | TGTGCCAGCAGCCGACAGGGGTTAAATGAAAAACTGTTTTTT | CASSRQGLNEKLFF
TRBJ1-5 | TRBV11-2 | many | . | TGTGCCAGCAGCTTAGGGGGGGCCAACCCCAATCAGCCCCAGCATTTT | CASSLGGANPNQPQHF
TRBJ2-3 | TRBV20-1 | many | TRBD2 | TGCAGTGCTAGGCTAGCGGGGGCAGATACGCAGTATTTT | CSARLAGADTQYF
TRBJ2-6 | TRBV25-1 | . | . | TGTGCCAGCAGTCAACACGGGGTCCATCACTCTGGGGCCAACGTCCTGACTTTC | CASSQHGVHHSGANVLTF
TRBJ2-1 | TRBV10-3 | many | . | TGTGCCAGCCGAGCTGCAAATGAGCAGTTCTTC | CASRAANEQFF
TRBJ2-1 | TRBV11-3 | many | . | TGTGCCAGCAGCCCAGGGACACCCTTCTCCAATGAGCAGTTCTTC | CASSPGTPFSNEQFF
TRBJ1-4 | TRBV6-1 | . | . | TGTGCCAGCGTCTCCGAGGGGGAAAAACTGTTTTTT | CASVSEGEKLFF
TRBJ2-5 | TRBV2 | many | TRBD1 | TGTGCCAGCAGTTTACAAACAGGGGGACGGGAGACCCAGTACTTC | CASSLQTGGRETQYF
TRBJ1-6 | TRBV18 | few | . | TGTGCCAGCTCACCACAGGAACCGACTTATAATTCACCCCTCCACTTT | CASSPQEPTYNSPLHF
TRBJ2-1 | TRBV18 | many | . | TGTGCCAGCTCACCAGGGGCGGGCAATGAGCAGTTCTTC | CASSPGAGNEQFF
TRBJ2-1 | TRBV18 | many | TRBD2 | TGTGCCAGCTCACCGAGCGGGGGTGAGCAGTTCTTC | CASSPSGGEQFF
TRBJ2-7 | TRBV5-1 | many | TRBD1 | TGCGCCAGCAGCCCCCGGACAGGGCCTTTCTTGAACGAGCAGTACTTC | CASSPRTGPFLNEQYF
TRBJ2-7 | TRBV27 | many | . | TGTGCCAGCATCTCGCAGGGTACCCCCTACGAGCAGTACTTC | CASISQGTPYEQYF
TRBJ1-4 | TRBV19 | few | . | TGTGCCAGTAGTATAACCCCGACAGGAACTAATGAAAAACTGTTTTTT | CASSITPTGTNEKLFF
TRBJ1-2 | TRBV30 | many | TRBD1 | TGTGCCTGGAGTACGCAGGGGGCTCACTATGGCTACACCTTC | CAWSTQGAHYGYTF
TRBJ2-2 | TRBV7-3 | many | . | TGTGCCAGCAGCACAAAGGTGTCAGAAACCGGGGAGCTGTTTTTT | CASSTKVSETGELFF
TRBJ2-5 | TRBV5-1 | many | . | TGCGCCAGCAGCTTAGGGGGGAGGCCAGGCGGAGAGACCCAGTACTTC | CASSLGGRPGGETQYF
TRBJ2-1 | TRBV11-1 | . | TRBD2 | TGTGCCAGCAGCCCGAACAGCGGGGGGTCCTACAATGAGCAGTTCTTC | CASSPNSGGSYNEQFF
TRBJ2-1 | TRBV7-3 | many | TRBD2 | TGTGCCAGCAGCTTAAGGTCCAGCGGGAGTCACAATGAGCAGTTCTTC | CASSLRSSGSHNEQFF